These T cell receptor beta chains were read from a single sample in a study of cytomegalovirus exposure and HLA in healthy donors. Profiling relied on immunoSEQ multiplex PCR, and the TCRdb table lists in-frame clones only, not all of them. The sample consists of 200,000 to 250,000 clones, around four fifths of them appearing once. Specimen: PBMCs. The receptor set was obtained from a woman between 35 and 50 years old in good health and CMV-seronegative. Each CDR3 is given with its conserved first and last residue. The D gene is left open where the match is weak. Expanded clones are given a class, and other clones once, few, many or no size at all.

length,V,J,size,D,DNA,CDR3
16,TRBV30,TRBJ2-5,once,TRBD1,TGTGCCTGGAGCCGACCCCTCCCGACAGGGTCTGAGACCCAGTACTTC,CAWSRPLPTGSETQYF
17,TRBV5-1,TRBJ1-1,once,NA,TGCGCCAGCAGCCCGGTGGGGGGGACGTCGGTGAACACTGAAGCTTTCTTT,CASSPVGGTSVNTEAFF
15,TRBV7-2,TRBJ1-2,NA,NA,TGTGCCAGCAGCATCGCGGGCCAAGCTAACTATGGCTACACCTTC,CASSIAGQANYGYTF
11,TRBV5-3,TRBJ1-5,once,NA,TGTGCCAGAAGCTTGGACAGCCTCCAGCATTTT,CARSLDSLQHF
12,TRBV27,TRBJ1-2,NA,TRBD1,TGTGCCAGCCGAACAGGGGGCGACGGCTACACCTTC,CASRTGGDGYTF
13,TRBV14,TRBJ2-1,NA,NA,TGTGCCAGCGGGGGGAGCTCCTACAATGAGCAGTTCTTC,CASGGSSYNEQFF
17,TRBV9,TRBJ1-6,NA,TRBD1,TGTGCCAGCAGCCCCCCTCACGCCGGGACAGTCGGTTCACCCCTCCACTTT,CASSPPHAGTVGSPLHF
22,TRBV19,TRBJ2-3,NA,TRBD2,TGTGCCAGTAGTAGTAAGTCGAGCGGGGGGGGAAAAGAGAAGACTAGCACAGATACGCAGTATTTT,CASSSKSSGGGKEKTSTDTQYF
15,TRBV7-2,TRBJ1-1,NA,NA,TGTGCCAGCAGCCCCGTGGGGAGACGGAACACTGAAGCTTTCTTT,CASSPVGRRNTEAFF
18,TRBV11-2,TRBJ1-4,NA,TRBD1,TGTGCCAGCAGCTTAGGGAGAGGACAGGGAACAACTAATGAAAAACTGTTTTTT,CASSLGRGQGTTNEKLFF
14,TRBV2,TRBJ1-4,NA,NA,TGTGCCAGCAGTACGGGACTTAGTAATGAAAAACTGTTTTTT,CASSTGLSNEKLFF
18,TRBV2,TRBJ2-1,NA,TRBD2,TGTGCCAGCAGTGCCGGACTAGCGGGGGGCAGCTCCTACAATGAGCAGTTCTTC,CASSAGLAGGSSYNEQFF
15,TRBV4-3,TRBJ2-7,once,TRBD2,TGCGCCAGCAGCCAAGAGACGGGGGGGGCCTACGAGCAGTACTTC,CASSQETGGAYEQYF
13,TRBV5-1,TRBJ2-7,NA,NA,TGCGCCAGCAGCTTTGGGGGCGCGGACGAGCAGTACTTC,CASSFGGADEQYF
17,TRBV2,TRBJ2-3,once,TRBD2,TGTGCCAGCAGTGGAGGGACTAGCTGGGGAAGGTCAGATACGCAGTATTTT,CASSGGTSWGRSDTQYF
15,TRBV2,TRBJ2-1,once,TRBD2,TGTGCCAGCAGTGATCTGGGACTAGACCGGAATGAGCAGTTCTTC,CASSDLGLDRNEQFF
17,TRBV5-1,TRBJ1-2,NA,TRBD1,TGCGCCAGCAGCTTGAGACAGGGGGCCTCCAGGGACTATGGCTACACCTTC,CASSLRQGASRDYGYTF
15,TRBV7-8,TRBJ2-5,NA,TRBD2,TGTGCCAGCAGGATACTAGCGGGGTCACAAGAGACCCAGTACTTC,CASRILAGSQETQYF
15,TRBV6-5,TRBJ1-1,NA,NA,TGTGCCAGCAGTTACTCCGGGAGCTCGAACACTGAAGCTTTCTTT,CASSYSGSSNTEAFF
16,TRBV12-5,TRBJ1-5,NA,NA,TGTGCTAGTGGTTGCGGACGTGGGTTGGGCGGGCAGCCCCAGCATTTT,CASGCGRGLGGQPQHF
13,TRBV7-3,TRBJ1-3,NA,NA,TGTGCCAGCAGCTCCAGTGGTGGAAACACCATATATTTT,CASSSSGGNTIYF
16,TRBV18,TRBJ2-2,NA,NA,TGTGCCAGCTCACCTAGTAGACAGGTGAACACCGGGGAGCTGTTTTTT,CASSPSRQVNTGELFF
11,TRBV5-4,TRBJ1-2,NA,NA,TGTGCCATAGAGAACTTCTATGGCTACACCTTC,CAIENFYGYTF
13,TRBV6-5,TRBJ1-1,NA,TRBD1,TGTGCCAGCAGCCCCGGGACAGGTCTAGAAGCTTTCTTT,CASSPGTGLEAFF
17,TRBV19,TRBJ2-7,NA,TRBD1,TGTGCCAGTAGTTCGTCTTCCGGGACAGGGGCGTTCTACGAGCAGTACTTC,CASSSSSGTGAFYEQYF
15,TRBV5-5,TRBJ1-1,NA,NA,TGTGCCAGCAGCTTGCATCGGCACAGGAACACTGAAGCTTTCTTT,CASSLHRHRNTEAFF
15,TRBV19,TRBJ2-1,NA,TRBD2,TGTGCCAGTAGTTCCCAAGCGGGGGATTACAATGAGCAGTTCTTC,CASSSQAGDYNEQFF
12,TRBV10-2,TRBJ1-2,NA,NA,TGCGCCAGTGAGAGCGACAGCTATGGCTACACCTTC,CASESDSYGYTF
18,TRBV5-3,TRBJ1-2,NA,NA,TGTGCCAGAAGCCCGGGGGGTTTACAGGGTGCGGCTAACTATGGCTACACCTTC,CARSPGGLQGAANYGYTF
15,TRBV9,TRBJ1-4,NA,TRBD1,TGTGCCAGCAGCGTAGACGGGACAGTGAATGAAAAACTGTTTTTT,CASSVDGTVNEKLFF
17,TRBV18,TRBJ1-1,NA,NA,TGTGCCAGCTCACCACTCGCGGCCAGGGGATTGGGCACTGAAGCTTTCTTT,CASSPLAARGLGTEAFF
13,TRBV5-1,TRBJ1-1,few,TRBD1,TGCGCCAGCAGACTGGGACAGTACACTGAAGCTTTCTTT,CASRLGQYTEAFF
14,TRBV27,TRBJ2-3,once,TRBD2,TGTGCCAGCAGTTCGGGACTAACATCCGATACGCAGTATTTT,CASSSGLTSDTQYF
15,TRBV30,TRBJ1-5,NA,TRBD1,TGTGCCTGGAGTGGCCGCGGGACAGGCAATCAGCCCCAGCATTTT,CAWSGRGTGNQPQHF
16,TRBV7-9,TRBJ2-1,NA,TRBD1,TGTGCCAGCAGCCCAAGGGACAGTTTTTCCTACAATGAGCAGTTCTTC,CASSPRDSFSYNEQFF
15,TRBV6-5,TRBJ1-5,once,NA,TGTGCCAGCAGTTACTCGAGGGATTCGATTCAGCCCCAGCATTTT,CASSYSRDSIQPQHF
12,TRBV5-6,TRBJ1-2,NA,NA,TGTGCCAGCACTAAGACAGCGACAGAGAACACCTTC,CASTKTATENTF
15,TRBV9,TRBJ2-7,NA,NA,TGTGCCAGCAGCCCAGAGTCGACTAGAACTTACGAGCAGTACTTC,CASSPESTRTYEQYF
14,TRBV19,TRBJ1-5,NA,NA,TGTGCCAGTAAAGACGAGGCGGGCAATCAGCCCCAGCATTTT,CASKDEAGNQPQHF
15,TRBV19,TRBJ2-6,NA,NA,TGTGCCAGCCGAATACTTAACTCTGGGGCCAACGTCCTGACTTTC,CASRILNSGANVLTF
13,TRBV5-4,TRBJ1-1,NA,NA,TGTGCCAGCAGCTGGCAAAAGGGGACTGAAGCTTTCTTT,CASSWQKGTEAFF
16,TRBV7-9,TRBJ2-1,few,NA,TGTGCCAGCAGCCTCCGGACGGGGGGCCAATGGAATGAGCAGTTCTTC,CASSLRTGGQWNEQFF
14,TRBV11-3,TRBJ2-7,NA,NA,TGTGCCAGCAGCTTAGGTGGCGGATCCTACGAGCAGTACTTC,CASSLGGGSYEQYF
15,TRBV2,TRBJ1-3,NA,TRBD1,TGTGCCAGCAGTGGGTTGACAGGGACAGGAAACACCATATATTTT,CASSGLTGTGNTIYF
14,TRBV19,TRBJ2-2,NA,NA,TGTGCCAGTAGTATAGTCGTGAACACCGGGGAGCTGTTTTTT,CASSIVVNTGELFF
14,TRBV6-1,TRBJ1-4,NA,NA,TGTGCCAGCAGTAAAAGGGGGACCGCTGAAAAACTGTTTTTT,CASSKRGTAEKLFF
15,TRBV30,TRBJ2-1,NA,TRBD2,TGTGCCTGGCGGCCCGGGACTAGGGGTAACAATGAGCAGTTCTTC,CAWRPGTRGNNEQFF
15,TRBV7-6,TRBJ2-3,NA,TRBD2,TGTGCCAGCAGCTTGGGGGACTATAGCACAGATACGCAGTATTTT,CASSLGDYSTDTQYF
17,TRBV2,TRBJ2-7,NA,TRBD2,TGTGCCAGCAGTGAGGCGGGACTAGCGGGGGGTCGATCCGAGCAGTACTTC,CASSEAGLAGGRSEQYF
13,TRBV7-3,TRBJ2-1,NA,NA,TGTGCCAGCTCCCGGGGCTCCTACAATGAGCAGTTCTTC,CASSRGSYNEQFF
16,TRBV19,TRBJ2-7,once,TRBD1,TGTGCCAGTAGTCGTCATGGGACAGGGAGGACCTACGAGCAGTACTTC,CASSRHGTGRTYEQYF
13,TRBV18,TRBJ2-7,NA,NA,TGTGCCAGCTCGCCCGGGAACTCCTACGAGCAGTACTTC,CASSPGNSYEQYF